The clone carrying this TCR beta chain was observed many times. Antigen: not known. This sample is drawn from a study of T cell repertoires in cytomegalovirus infection. Via MiXCR, TCRdb re-called the reads, giving one row per CDR3 protein. The sample lists fewer than 250,000 distinct CDR3 sequences, about 12% occurring once. Findings and caveats of the study: The ex vivo response was dominated by HLA-C-restricted CMV-specific TCR beta clonotypes.

The ends were cut back, 4 bases at V and 0 bases at J, with 13 bases in the middle. This CDR3 spans 16 amino acids. Looked up from germline, CDR1 is SGHKS and CDR2 is YYEKEE (reference sequence). Sequencing was done on a sample of PBMCs. The source is a human donor in good health (CMV status not recorded). Some clones in this sample may be carry-over from other donors' samples. The chain carries TRBV5-5 and TRBJ1-4; possibly TRBD1 for D (5 bases). CDR3 protein: CASSQGASPTNEKLFF. The CDR3 nucleotides are TGTGCCAGCAGCCAGGGAGCGTCTCCAACTAATGAAAAACTGTTTTTT.